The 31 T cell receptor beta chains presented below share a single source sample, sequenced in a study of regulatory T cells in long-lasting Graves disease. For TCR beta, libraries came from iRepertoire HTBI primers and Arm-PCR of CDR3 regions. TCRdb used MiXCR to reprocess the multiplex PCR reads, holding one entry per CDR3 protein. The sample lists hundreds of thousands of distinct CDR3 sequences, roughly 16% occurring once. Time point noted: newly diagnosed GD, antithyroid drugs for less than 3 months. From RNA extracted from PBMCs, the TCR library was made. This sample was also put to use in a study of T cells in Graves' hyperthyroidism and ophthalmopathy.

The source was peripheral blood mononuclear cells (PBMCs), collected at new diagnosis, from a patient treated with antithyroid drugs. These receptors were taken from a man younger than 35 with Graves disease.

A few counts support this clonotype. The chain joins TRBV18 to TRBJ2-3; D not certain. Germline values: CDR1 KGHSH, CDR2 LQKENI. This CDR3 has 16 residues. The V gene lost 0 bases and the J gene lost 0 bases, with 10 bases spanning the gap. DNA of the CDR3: TGTGCCAGCTCACCACCGTTGGGCAGGAGCACAGATACGCAGTATTTT. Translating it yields CASSPPLGRSTDTQYF.

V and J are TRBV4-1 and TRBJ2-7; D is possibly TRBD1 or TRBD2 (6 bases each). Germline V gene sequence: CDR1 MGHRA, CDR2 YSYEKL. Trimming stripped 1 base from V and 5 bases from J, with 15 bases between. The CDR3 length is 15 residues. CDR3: CASSQGPGEDNEQYF. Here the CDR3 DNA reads TGCGCCAGCAGCCAAGGCCCAGGGGAGGACAACGAGCAGTACTTC.

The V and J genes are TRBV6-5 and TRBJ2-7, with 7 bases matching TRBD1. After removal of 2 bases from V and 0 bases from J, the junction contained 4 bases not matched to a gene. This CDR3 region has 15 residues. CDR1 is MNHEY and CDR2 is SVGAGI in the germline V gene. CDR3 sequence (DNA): TGTGCCAGCAGTTACGCCAGGGACAGCTCCTACGAGCAGTACTTC. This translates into CASSYARDSSYEQYF.

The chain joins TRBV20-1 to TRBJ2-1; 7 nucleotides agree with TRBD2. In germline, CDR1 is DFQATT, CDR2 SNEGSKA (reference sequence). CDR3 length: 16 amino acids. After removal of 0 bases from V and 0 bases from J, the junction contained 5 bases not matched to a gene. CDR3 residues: CSARDVSGISYNEQFF. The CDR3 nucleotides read TGCAGTGCTAGAGATGTGAGCGGGATCTCCTACAATGAGCAGTTCTTC.

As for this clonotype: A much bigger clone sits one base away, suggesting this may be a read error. The CDR3 spells CAGSPIVGEQFF. The CDR3 nucleotides are TGTGCCGGCAGTCCCATAGTCGGTGAGCAGTTCTTC. The rearrangement links TRBV27 to TRBJ2-1; no clear D. Looked up from germline, CDR1 is MNHEY and CDR2 is SMNVEV (reference sequence). This CDR3 region has 12 residues.

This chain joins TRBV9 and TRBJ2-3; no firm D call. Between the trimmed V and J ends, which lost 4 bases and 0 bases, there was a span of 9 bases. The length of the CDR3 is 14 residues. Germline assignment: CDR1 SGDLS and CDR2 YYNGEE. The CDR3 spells CASSPQPSTDTQYF. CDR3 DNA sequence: TGTGCCAGCAGCCCCCAACCTAGCACAGATACGCAGTATTTT.

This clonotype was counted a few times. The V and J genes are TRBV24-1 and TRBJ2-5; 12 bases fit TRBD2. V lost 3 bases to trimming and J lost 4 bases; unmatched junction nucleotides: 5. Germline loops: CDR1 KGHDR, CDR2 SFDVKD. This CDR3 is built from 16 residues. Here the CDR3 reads CATSDRLAGVRETQYF. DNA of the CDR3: TGTGCCACCAGTGATCGACTAGCGGGAGTTCGAGAGACCCAGTACTTC.

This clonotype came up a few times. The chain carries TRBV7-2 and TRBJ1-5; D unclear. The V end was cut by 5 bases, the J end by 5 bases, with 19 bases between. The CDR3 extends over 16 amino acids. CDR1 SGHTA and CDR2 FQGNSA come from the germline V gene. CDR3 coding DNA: TGTGCCAGCAGCACCCGGTGGAGGGTAAAGGATCAGCCCCAGCATTTT. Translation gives CASSTRWRVKDQPQHF.

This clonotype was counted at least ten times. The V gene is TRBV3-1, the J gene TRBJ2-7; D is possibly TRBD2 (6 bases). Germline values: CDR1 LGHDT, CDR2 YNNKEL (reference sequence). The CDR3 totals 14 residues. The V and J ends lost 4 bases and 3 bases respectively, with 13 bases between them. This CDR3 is CASSLGRTGYEQYF. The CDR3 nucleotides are TGTGCCAGCAGCCTAGGGAGGACGGGCTACGAGCAGTACTTC.

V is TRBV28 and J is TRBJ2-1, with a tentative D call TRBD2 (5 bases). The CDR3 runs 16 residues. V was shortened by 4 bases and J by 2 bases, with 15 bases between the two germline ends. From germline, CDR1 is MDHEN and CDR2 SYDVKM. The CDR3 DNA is TGTGCCAGCAGTTCACCATCGAGGGTAGCCTACAATGAGCAGTTCTTC. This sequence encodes CASSSPSRVAYNEQFF.

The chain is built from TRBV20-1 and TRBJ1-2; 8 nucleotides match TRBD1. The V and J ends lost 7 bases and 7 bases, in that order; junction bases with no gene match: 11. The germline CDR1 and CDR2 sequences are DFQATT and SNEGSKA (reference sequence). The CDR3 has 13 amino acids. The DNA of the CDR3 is TGCAGTGGCAGAGAGGACAGGGTGGCTGGCTACACCTTC. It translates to CSGREDRVAGYTF.

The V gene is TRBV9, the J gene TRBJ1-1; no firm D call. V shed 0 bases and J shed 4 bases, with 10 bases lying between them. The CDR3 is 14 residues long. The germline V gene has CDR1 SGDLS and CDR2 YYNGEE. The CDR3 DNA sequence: TGTGCCAGCAGCGTAGTCCGGGTTTCCACTGAAGCTTTCTTT. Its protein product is CASSVVRVSTEAFF.

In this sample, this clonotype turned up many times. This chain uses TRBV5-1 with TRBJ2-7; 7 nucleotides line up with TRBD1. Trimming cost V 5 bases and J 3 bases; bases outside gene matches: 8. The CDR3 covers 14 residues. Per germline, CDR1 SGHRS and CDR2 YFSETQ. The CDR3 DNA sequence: TGCGCCAGCAGGTCTCCGGGACAGAGCTACGAGCAGTACTTC. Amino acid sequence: CASRSPGQSYEQYF.

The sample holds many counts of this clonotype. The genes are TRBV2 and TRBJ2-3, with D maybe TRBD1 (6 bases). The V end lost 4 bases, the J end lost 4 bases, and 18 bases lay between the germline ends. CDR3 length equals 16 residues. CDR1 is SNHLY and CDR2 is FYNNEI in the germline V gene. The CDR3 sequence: CASSVQGRGRADTQYF. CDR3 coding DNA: TGTGCCAGCAGTGTACAGGGTCGTGGCCGGGCAGATACGCAGTATTTT.

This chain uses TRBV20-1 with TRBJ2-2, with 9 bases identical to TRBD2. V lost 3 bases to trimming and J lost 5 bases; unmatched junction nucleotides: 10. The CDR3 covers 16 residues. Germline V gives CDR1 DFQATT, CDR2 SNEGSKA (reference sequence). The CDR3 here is CSARIGTSRGTGELFF. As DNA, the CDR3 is TGCAGTGCTAGGATCGGGACTAGCAGAGGGACCGGGGAGCTGTTTTTT.

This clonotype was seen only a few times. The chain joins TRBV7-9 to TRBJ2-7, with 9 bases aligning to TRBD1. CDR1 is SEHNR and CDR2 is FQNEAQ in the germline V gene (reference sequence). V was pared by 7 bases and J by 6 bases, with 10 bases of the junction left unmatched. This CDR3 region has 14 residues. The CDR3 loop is CASTIRDRDSEQYF. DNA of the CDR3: TGTGCCAGCACTATACGGGACAGGGATTCCGAGCAGTACTTC.

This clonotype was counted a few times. CDR3 nucleotides: TGTGCCAGCAGCTTAGGTTCCCCCCTGGGAGACTACGAGCAGTACTTC. Its translation is CASSLGSPLGDYEQYF. The rearrangement joins TRBV7-9 to TRBJ2-7, with D perhaps matching TRBD2 (5 bases). Germline CDR1 reads SEHNR; CDR2 reads FQNEAQ (reference sequence). This CDR3 comprises 16 residues. V was shortened by 1 base and J by 3 bases, with 16 bases between the two germline ends.

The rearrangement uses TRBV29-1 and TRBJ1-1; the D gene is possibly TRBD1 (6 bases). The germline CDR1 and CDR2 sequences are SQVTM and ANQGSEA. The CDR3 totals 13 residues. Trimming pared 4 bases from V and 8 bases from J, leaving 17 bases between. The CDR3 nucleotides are TGCAGCGTTGTGGGGGCCCTCACCTTGGAAGCTTTCTTT. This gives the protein CSVVGALTLEAFF.

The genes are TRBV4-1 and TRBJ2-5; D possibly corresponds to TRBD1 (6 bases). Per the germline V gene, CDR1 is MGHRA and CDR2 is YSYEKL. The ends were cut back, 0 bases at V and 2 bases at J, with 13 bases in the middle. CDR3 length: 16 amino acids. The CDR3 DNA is TGCGCCAGCAGCCAAGAACCTACAGGGCTACAAGAGACCCAGTACTTC. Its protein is CASSQEPTGLQETQYF.

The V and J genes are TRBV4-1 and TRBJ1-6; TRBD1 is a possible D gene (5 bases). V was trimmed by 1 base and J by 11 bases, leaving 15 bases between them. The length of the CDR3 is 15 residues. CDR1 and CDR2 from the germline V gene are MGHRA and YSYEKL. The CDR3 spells CASSQGGEWNPPLHF. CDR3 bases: TGCGCCAGCAGCCAAGGAGGGGAATGGAATCCACCCCTCCACTTT.

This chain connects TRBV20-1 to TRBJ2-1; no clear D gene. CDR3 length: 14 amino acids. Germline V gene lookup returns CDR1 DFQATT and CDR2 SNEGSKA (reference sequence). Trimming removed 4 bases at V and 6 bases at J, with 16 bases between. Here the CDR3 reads CSATGVGPGNEQFF. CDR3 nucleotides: TGCAGTGCTACGGGTGTAGGTCCAGGCAATGAGCAGTTCTTC.

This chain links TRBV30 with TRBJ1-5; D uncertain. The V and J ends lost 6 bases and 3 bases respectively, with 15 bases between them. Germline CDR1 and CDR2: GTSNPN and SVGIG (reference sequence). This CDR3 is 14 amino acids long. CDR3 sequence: CACSQWTFNQPQHF. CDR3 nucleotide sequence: TGTGCCTGTTCCCAGTGGACTTTCAATCAGCCCCAGCATTTT.

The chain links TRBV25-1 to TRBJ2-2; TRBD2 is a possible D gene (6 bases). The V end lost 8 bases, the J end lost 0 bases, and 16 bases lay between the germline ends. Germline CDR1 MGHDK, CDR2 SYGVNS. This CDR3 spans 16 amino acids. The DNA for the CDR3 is TGTGCCAGCCGAGGGGCGACTAGTTCGAACACCGGGGAGCTGTTTTTT. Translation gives CASRGATSSNTGELFF.

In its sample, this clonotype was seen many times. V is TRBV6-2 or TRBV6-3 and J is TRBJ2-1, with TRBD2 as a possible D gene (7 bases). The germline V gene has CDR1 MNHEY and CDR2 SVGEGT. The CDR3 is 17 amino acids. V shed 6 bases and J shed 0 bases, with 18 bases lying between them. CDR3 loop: CASRSQEGGVSYNEQFF. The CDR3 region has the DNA TGTGCCAGCAGGAGTCAGGAAGGGGGGGTCTCCTACAATGAGCAGTTCTTC.

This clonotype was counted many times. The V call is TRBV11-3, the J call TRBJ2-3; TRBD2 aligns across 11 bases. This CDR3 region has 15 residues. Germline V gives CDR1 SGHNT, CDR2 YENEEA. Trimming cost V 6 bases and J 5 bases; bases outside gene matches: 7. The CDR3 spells CASSQLAGVGDTQYF. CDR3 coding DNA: TGTGCCAGCAGTCAACTAGCGGGAGTGGGAGATACGCAGTATTTT.

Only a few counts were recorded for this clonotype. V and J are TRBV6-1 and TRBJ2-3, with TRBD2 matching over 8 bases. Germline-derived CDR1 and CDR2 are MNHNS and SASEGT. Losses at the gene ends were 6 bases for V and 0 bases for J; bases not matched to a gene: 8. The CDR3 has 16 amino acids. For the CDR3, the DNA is TGTGCCAGCAGCAGACTAAGCGGGAGAAGCACAGATACGCAGTATTTT. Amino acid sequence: CASSRLSGRSTDTQYF.

In DNA, the CDR3 is TGTGCCAGCAGCTTAGGAGAAATAACTAACTATGGCTACACCTTC. It encodes CASSLGEITNYGYTF. This chain uses TRBV7-9 with TRBJ1-2; D remains ambiguous. CDR1 is SEHNR, CDR2 FQNEAQ, per germline (reference sequence). Between the trimmed V and J ends, which lost 1 base and 0 bases, there was a span of 9 bases. The CDR3 sequence is 15 residues long.

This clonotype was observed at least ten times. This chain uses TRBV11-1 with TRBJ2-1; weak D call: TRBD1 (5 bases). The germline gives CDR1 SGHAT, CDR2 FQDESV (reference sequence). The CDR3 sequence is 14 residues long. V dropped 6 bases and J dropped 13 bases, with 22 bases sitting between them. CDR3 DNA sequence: TGTGCCAGCAGTCCCGGAAGGGGCTCCTTAACTCAGTTCTTC. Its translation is CASSPGRGSLTQFF.

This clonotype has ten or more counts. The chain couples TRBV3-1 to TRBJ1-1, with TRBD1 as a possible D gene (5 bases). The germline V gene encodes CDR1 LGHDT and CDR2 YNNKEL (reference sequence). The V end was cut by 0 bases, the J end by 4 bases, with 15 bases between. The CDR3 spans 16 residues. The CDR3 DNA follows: TGTGCCAGCAGCCAAGAGCCCGGACGGAGGGGCACTGAAGCTTTCTTT. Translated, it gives CASSQEPGRRGTEAFF. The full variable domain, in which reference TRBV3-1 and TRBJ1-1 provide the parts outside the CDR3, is DTAVSQTPKYLVTQMGNDKSIKCEQNLGHDTMYWYKQDSKKFLKIMFSYNNKELIINETVPNRFSPKSPDKAHLNLHINSLELGDSAVYFCASSQEPGRRGTEAFFGQGTRLTVV.

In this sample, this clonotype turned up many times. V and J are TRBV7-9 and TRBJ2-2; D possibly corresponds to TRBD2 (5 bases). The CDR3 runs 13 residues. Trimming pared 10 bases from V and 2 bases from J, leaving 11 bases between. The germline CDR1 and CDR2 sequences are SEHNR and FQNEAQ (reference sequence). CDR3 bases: TGTGCCACCTGGGGAGATAACACCGGGGAGCTGTTTTTT. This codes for CATWGDNTGELFF. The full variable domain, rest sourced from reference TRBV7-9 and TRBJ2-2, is DTGVSQNPRHKITKRGQNVTFRCDPISEHNRLYWYRQTLGQGPEFLTYFQNEAQLEKSRLLSDRFSAERPKGSFSTLEIQRTEQGDSAMYLCATWGDNTGELFFGEGSRLTVL.

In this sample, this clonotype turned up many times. The CDR3 DNA is TGCAGTGCTAGAGATGGGGCCGGCCCTAGCACAGATACGCAGTATTTT. This translates into CSARDGAGPSTDTQYF. The chain recombines TRBV20-1 with TRBJ2-3, with D maybe TRBD1 (5 bases). The germline gives CDR1 DFQATT, CDR2 SNEGSKA (reference sequence). Trimming cost V 0 bases and J 0 bases, with 13 bases left between them. The CDR3 is made up of 16 amino acids.